This T cell receptor beta chain was identified during a study of vaccination and CD4 T cells after COVID-19. Study overall: Samples were taken after vaccination, a median of roughly 70 days after dose two, with a range of 14 to 241. The authors gave control cultures a CEFX pool, an HIV-1 Nef pool, or no peptide.

Specified treatment: roughly 11-day PBMC culture with coronavirus spike peptide pools or control peptides (ViraFEST assay). A word on this clonotype: Its antigen is currently unknown.

The V gene's germline CDR1 is KGHSH and CDR2 LQKENI. This CDR3 is 13 amino acids long. V was pared by 5 bases and J by 3 bases, with 10 bases between. The Oncomine TCR Beta short-read assay was applied to DNA of cultured CD4+ T cells. TCRdb re-called the PCR reads through MiXCR, storing one row per CDR3 protein. The sample holds some 15,000 distinct CDR3 sequences, under 60% seen once. This sequence originates from a human donor who had recovered from COVID-19. The sample consisted of CD4+ T cells from blood, cultured in vitro. The chain joins TRBV18 to TRBJ1-1, with D possibly TRBD1 on 5 matching bases. The CDR3, as DNA: TGTGCCAGCTCATCGAGAGGGGACACTGAAGCTTTCTTT. Protein: CASSSRGDTEAFF.